These 3 T cell receptor beta chains were all obtained from the same sample, sequenced in a study of cytomegalovirus exposure and HLA in healthy donors. TCRdb's copy holds only in-frame clones and misses some; the assay was immunoSEQ multiplex PCR. The repertoire holds tens of thousands of clones, with 85% to 95% as singletons. The sample comprised PBMCs. Every receptor here comes from a woman aged 25 to 39 in good health and CMV-seropositive.

The chain combines TRBV5-5 with TRBJ1-4, with D perhaps TRBD1 (5 bases). CDR1 is SGHKS, CDR2 YYEKEE, per germline (reference sequence). V lost 4 bases, J lost 7 bases, and 17 bases lay in between. This CDR3 comprises 15 residues. The CDR3 DNA reads as TGTGCCAGCAGCCCGCAGGGCGGGCGGGGTGAAAAACTGTTTTTT. It yields the protein CASSPQGGRGEKLFF.

The genes are TRBV7-2 and TRBJ2-7, with 8 nucleotides matching TRBD1. This CDR3 has 14 amino acids. V trimming: 2 bases; J trimming: 6 bases; junction bases outside the gene matches: 6. The germline CDR1 and CDR2 sequences are SGHTA and FQGNSA. The CDR3 loop is CASSLRAGGSEQYF. In DNA form, the CDR3 reads TGTGCCAGCAGCTTAAGGGCAGGGGGCTCCGAGCAGTACTTC.

J is TRBJ2-1 and V is TRBV29-1; maybe TRBD1 (5 bases). The CDR3 extends over 11 amino acids. Germline V gives CDR1 SQVTM, CDR2 ANQGSEA. Trimming shortened V by 4 bases and J by 7 bases, and 8 bases separated the two germline ends. The CDR3 coding sequence is TGCAGCGTTGGACAGCAGAATGAGCAGTTCTTC. Protein product: CSVGQQNEQFF.